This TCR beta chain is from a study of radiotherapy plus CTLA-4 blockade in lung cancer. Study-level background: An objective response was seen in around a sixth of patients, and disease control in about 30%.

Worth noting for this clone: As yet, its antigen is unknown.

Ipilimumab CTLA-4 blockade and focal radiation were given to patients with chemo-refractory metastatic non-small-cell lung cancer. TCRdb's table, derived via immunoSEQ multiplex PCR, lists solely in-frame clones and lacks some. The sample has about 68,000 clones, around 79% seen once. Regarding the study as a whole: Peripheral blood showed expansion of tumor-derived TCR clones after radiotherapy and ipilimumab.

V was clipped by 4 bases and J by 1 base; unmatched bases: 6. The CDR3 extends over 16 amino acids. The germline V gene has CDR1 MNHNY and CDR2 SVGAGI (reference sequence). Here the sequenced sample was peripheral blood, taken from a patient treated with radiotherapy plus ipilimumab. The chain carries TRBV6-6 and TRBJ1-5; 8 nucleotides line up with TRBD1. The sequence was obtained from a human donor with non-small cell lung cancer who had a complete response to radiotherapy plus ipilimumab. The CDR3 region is CASSLGQGGSNQPQHF. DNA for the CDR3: TGTGCCAGCAGTTTAGGACAGGGAGGAAGCAATCAGCCCCAGCATTTT.